This T cell receptor (beta chain) was sequenced in a study of cytomegalovirus exposure and HLA in healthy donors. Primers for the PCR totalled 60 Vbeta and 13 Jbeta. Profiled with immunoSEQ multiplex PCR; TCRdb holds only in-frame clones, not every one. The table records 180,000 or so clones, roughly 77% of them present only once. Between the trimmed V and J ends, which lost 6 bases and 2 bases, there was a span of 8 bases. The germline gives CDR1 MDHEN, CDR2 SYDVKM. The CDR3 has 12 residues. This clone was picked up a small number of times. Sequences were obtained from PBMCs. This TCR was sampled from a woman aged 25 to 39 in good health and CMV-seronegative. V gene TRBV28 combines with J gene TRBJ2-7; unclear D gene. The CDR3 protein is CASRENAYEQYF. The CDR3 DNA is TGTGCCAGCAGGGAGAACGCCTACGAGCAGTACTTC. Combining the CDR3 with reference TRBV28 and TRBJ2-7 gives the whole variable domain DVKVTQSSRYLVKRTGEKVFLECVQDMDHENMFWYRQDPGLGLRLIYFSYDVKMKEKGDIPEGYSVSREKKERFSLILESASTNQTSMYLCASRENAYEQYFGPGTRLTVT.